This record concerns one T cell receptor (beta chain) sequence. The antigen is undetermined. This specimen comes from a study of cytomegalovirus exposure and HLA in healthy donors. Study conclusions and caveats: By a later analysis, the bulk of CMV-associated TCR beta chains appeared HLA-restricted. Most TCR beta V segments were productive about 87% or about 30% of the time in an earlier analysis.

V lost 4 bases and J lost 2, with 16 bases in between. In germline, CDR1 is SGHRS, CDR2 YFSETQ. The CDR3 covers 16 residues. All the people who gave samples were healthy bone marrow donors. In nominal health when sampled, donors likely had unrecorded immune exposures nonetheless. The PCR was carried out with 60 Vbeta primers and 13 Jbeta primers. Generated by immunoSEQ multiplex PCR, the TCRdb table keeps only in-frame clones and is missing some. The data hold around 230,000 clones, with around 78% observed a single time. The sequence was collected from a boy aged 5-17 years in good health and CMV-seronegative. Input material: PBMCs. The rearrangement joins TRBV5-1 to TRBJ1-3; D might be TRBD1 (5 bases). The CDR3: CASSTGDSSAGNTIYF. The DNA for the CDR3 is TGCGCCAGCAGCACAGGAGACTCCTCCGCTGGAAACACCATATATTTT.